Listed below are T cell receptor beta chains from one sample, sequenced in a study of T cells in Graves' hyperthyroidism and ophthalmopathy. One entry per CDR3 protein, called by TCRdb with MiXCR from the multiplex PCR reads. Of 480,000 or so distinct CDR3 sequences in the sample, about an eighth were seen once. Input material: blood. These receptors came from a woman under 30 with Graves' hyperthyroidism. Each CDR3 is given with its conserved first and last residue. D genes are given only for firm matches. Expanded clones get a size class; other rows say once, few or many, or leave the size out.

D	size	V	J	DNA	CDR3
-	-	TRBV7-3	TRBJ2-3	TGTGCCAGCAGCAGAGGAGCAGGGGGGCTGCGTGCAGATACGCAGTATTTT	CASSRGAGGLRADTQYF
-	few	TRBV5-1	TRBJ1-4	TGCGCCAGCAGCTTGGATGGACTTGAAAAACTGTTTTTT	CASSLDGLEKLFF
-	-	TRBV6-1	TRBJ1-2	TGTGCCAGCACCGGGGGCAGGGAGGGCGTGGGCTATGGCTACACCTTC	CASTGGREGVGYGYTF
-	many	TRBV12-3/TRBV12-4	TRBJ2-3	TGTGCCAGCAGCCTACCTTCGCGGGAATCAGATACGCAGTATTTT	CASSLPSRESDTQYF
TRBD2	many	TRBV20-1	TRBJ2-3	TGCAGTGCTAGTAGCCTAGCGGGAGGGTTTCCTAGCACAGATACGCAGTATTTT	CSASSLAGGFPSTDTQYF
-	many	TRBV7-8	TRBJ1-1	TGTGCCAGCAGCTTACCCGGGCCGGGCACTGAAGCTTTCTTT	CASSLPGPGTEAFF
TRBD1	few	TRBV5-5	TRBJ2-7	TGTGCCAGCAGCTTGGATCCCCCTAGGACAGGGCTGGACGAGCAGTACTTC	CASSLDPPRTGLDEQYF
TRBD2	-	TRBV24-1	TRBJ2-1	TGTGCCACCAGTGATCCGGGACTAGCGGGAGTACGAGAGCAGTTCTTC	CATSDPGLAGVREQFF
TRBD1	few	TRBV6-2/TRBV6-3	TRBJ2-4	TGTGCCAGCAGTAGTACCAGGGGGAAAAACATTCAGTACTTC	CASSSTRGKNIQYF
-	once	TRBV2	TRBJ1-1	TGTGCCAGCAGTGACAGGAGGCCTGAAGCTTTCTTT	CASSDRRPEAFF
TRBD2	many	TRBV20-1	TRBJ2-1	TGCAGTGCTAGTGTCTGGAGCGGGAGGGCCGGCGAGCAGTTCTTC	CSASVWSGRAGEQFF
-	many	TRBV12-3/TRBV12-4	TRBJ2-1	TGTGCCAGCAGTTCCCGCCCCACAGCTAGCTCCTACAATGAGCAGTTCTTC	CASSSRPTASSYNEQFF
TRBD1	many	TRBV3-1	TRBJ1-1	TGTGCCAGCAGCCATAACAGGGGGCACACTGAAGCTTTCTTT	CASSHNRGHTEAFF
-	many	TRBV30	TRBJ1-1	TGTGCCTGGAGTGTGGACAGGAACACTGAAGCTTTCTTT	CAWSVDRNTEAFF
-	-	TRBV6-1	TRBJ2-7	TGTGCCAGCGGGGGTGAGCAGTACTTC	CASGGEQYF
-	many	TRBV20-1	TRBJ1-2	TGCAGTGCTAAACAGAGTAACTATGGCTACACCTTC	CSAKQSNYGYTF
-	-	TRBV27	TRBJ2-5	TGTGCCAGCAGTTTATGGGGGGGCTCGGAACAAGAGACCCAGTACTTC	CASSLWGGSEQETQYF
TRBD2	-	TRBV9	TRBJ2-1	TGTGCCAACAGCGGAAGCGGGAGAACCCACAATGAGCAGTTCTTC	CANSGSGRTHNEQFF
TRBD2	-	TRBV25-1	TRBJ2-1	TGTGCCAGCAGTGAATGGCTAGCGGGAGTTGCGTCGTCCTACAATGAGCAGTTCTTC	CASSEWLAGVASSYNEQFF
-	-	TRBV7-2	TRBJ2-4	TGTGCCAGCAGTTTTGGGGGCATGGGCAAAAACATTCAGTACTTC	CASSFGGMGKNIQYF
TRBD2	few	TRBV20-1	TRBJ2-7	TGCAGTGCTGTCAAAGCAGGGACTAGCGCACCCAACGAGCAGTACTTC	CSAVKAGTSAPNEQYF
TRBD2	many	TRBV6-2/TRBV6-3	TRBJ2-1	TGTGCCAGCAGGACTAGCGGAAACCAGCAGTTCTTC	CASRTSGNQQFF
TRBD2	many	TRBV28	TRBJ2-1	TGTGCCAGCAGTCCCCCCCCTAGCGGGAGGGCCGGTGAGCAGTTCTTC	CASSPPPSGRAGEQFF
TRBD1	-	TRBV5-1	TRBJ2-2	TGCGCCAGCAGCTTAAACTGGGACAGTTTTTACACCGGGGAGCTGTTTTTT	CASSLNWDSFYTGELFF
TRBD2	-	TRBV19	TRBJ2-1	TGTGCCAGTAGTGCCTACGGGACTAGCGGGATCAGACTCTCCTACAATGAGCAGTTCTTC	CASSAYGTSGIRLSYNEQFF
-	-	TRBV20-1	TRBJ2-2	TGCAGTGCTAGAACCTTCTCCGGGACATCTAACACCGGGGAGCTGTTTTTT	CSARTFSGTSNTGELFF
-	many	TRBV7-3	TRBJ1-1	TGTGCCAGCAGCTTAATCTCAGTGACCCAGGGCACTGAAGCTTTCTTT	CASSLISVTQGTEAFF
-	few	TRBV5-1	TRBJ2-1	TGCGCCAGCAGCTCTGAGAGGGGTCCCCAGTTCTTC	CASSSERGPQFF
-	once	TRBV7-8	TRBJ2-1	TGTGCCAGCAGCGCATTCGGGGGAGCCCTACGCCCCTCCTACGCCCTTTATGAGCAGTTCTTC	CASSAFGGALRPSYALYEQFF
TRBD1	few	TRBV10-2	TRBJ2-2	TGCGCCAGCGGCGACAGGGGGAACACCGGGGAGCTGTTTTTT	CASGDRGNTGELFF
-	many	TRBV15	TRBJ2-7	TGTGCCACCAGCAGAGGCGACGGGGATCTTTACGAGCAGTACTTC	CATSRGDGDLYEQYF
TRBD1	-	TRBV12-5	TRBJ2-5	TGTGCTAGTGGTTTGGACAGGGGTTCAAGGTACTTC	CASGLDRGSRYF
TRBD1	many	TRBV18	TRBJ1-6	TGTGCCAGCTCACCCCGGGACAGGGAAAGGACTAATTCACCCCTCCACTTT	CASSPRDRERTNSPLHF
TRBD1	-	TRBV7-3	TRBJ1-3	TGTGCCAGCAGCCCTCGACAGGGACCTGGAAACACCATATATTTT	CASSPRQGPGNTIYF
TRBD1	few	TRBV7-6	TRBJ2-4	TGTGCCAGCAGCTTAGGGGCAGGGGGCGATCGCGATATTCAGTACTTC	CASSLGAGGDRDIQYF
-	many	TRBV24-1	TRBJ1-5	TGTGCCACCAGTGAGGACAGAGGGGGTGATAGCAATCAGCCCCAGCATTTT	CATSEDRGGDSNQPQHF
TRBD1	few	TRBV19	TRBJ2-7	TGTGCCAGTAGCGGTGGCCGAGGGGACAGGGGGAATTACGAGCAGTACTTC	CASSGGRGDRGNYEQYF
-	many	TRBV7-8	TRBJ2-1	TGTGCCAGCAGCTTATGGCGGGACGCAGGTCGGAGTGAGCAGTTCTTC	CASSLWRDAGRSEQFF
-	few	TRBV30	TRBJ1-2	TGTGCCTGGAGCTGGGAAGGGTTTGACTATGGCTACACCTTC	CAWSWEGFDYGYTF
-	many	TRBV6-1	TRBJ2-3	TGTGCCAGCAGTCGAAGCAGCCAGCGGAGCACAGATACGCAGTATTTT	CASSRSSQRSTDTQYF
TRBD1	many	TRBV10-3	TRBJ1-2	TGTGCCACTACAGGGACAGTTTATGGCTACACCTTC	CATTGTVYGYTF
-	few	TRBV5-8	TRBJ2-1	TGTGCCAGCAGAGAGGGGAGCTCCTACAATGAGCAGTCCTTC	CASREGSSYNEQSF
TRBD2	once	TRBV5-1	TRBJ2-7	TGCGCCAGCAGCTCGTCGACTAGCGGGTACGAGCAGTACTTC	CASSSSTSGYEQYF
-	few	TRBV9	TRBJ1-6	TGTGCCAGCAGCGTAGGCTATTCACCCCTCCACTTT	CASSVGYSPLHF
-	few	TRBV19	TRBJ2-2	TGTGCCAGTAGTATAAGCGGGACAGGATTCACCGGGGAGCCGTTTTTT	CASSISGTGFTGEPFF
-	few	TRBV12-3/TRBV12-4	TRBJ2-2	TGTGCCAGCGGGCCGTACACCGGGGAGCTGTTTTTT	CASGPYTGELFF
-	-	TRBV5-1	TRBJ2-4	TGCGCCAGCAGCTTGGCCTCTCTTACAGGGTATAAGAACATTCAGTACTTC	CASSLASLTGYKNIQYF
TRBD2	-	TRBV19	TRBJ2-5	TGTGCCAGTAGTATTAAGGCGGGGGGACGGGAGGAGACCCAGTACTTC	CASSIKAGGREETQYF
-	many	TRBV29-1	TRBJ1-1	TGCAGCGTTGAGCGGGGAGGGGGAGGGACTGAAGCTTTCTTT	CSVERGGGGTEAFF
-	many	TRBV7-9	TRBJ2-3	TGTGCCAGCAGCCACCCCAGGGGGGCAGATACGCAGTATTTT	CASSHPRGADTQYF
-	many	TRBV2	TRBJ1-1	TGTGCCAGCAGTGAGCCAGGGAAGAGGCCTGAAGCTTTCTTT	CASSEPGKRPEAFF
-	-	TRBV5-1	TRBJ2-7	TGCGCCAGCAGCCTCGGTTGGAAATTCTACGAGCAGTACTTC	CASSLGWKFYEQYF
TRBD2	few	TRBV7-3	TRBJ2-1	TGTGCCAGCAGCCTAGGGACTAGCGGGTTTAACCAGTTCTTC	CASSLGTSGFNQFF
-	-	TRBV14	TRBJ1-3	TGTGCCAGCAGCCCTGTGGGGGGCCTCTCTGGAAACACCATATATTTT	CASSPVGGLSGNTIYF
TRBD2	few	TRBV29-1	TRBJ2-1	TGCAGCGTTCTGACGACTAGCGGGAGTGATGAGCAGTTCTTC	CSVLTTSGSDEQFF
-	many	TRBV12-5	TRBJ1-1	TGTGCTAGTGGTTTCGGGAGGACTGAAGCTTTCTTT	CASGFGRTEAFF
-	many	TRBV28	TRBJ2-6	TGTGCCATGGGGGGCTCTGGGGCCAACGTCCTGACTTTC	CAMGGSGANVLTF
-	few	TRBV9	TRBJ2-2	TGTGCCAGCAGCGTAGACGGCAGGGCGGGCGGGGAGCTGTTTTTT	CASSVDGRAGGELFF
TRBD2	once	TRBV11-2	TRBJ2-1	TGTGCCAGCAGCTTAAGTCTAGCGGGAGGGTCGGGGTTCTTC	CASSLSLAGGSGFF
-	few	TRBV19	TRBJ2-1	TGTGCCACGGGACCGGGCAATGAGCAGTTCTTC	CATGPGNEQFF